A selection of T cell receptor beta chains follows, all from one sample in a study of T cells in Graves' hyperthyroidism and ophthalmopathy. A single record per CDR3 protein comes from TCRdb applying MiXCR to the multiplex PCR reads. The sample has around 620,000 distinct CDR3 sequences, approximately 15% seen once. Source material: blood. The receptors shown here come from a woman younger than 30 with Graves' ophthalmopathy. The CDR3 runs from the conserved cysteine through the conserved F or W. The order of the fields is J gene, D gene, V gene, clone size, CDR3 DNA, CDR3 protein. A D gene is named only where the DNA matches it firmly. Only part of the rows carry a size: once, few, many, or a class if the clone is expanded.

TRBJ2-7 | TRBD2 | TRBV29-1 | many | TGCAGCGTTTCCGGGACTAGCGGGAGCTTCTACGAGCAGTACTTC | CSVSGTSGSFYEQYF
TRBJ2-7 | - | TRBV28 | many | TGTGCCAGCAGGCCGACCCGTTGGTCGGGCGAGCAGTACTTC | CASRPTRWSGEQYF
TRBJ1-2 | - | TRBV29-1 | - | TGCAGCGTCTCCGGGACCGAGATTAACTATGGCTACACCTTC | CSVSGTEINYGYTF
TRBJ2-2 | TRBD1 | TRBV6-1 | many | TGTGCCAGCAGGACAGGGGGTACCGGGGAGCTGTTTTTT | CASRTGGTGELFF
TRBJ2-5 | - | TRBV3-1 | many | TGTGCCAGCAGCCCGGACGCCCAAGAGACCCAGTACTTC | CASSPDAQETQYF
TRBJ2-1 | - | TRBV20-1 | - | TGCAGTGCCATAGTCGGGGTTGAGCAGTTCTTC | CSAIVGVEQFF
TRBJ2-3 | TRBD2 | TRBV12-3/TRBV12-4 | - | TGTGCCAGCAGTCCGGGACTAGCGGGAGTGGTTGTCACAGATACGCAGTATTTT | CASSPGLAGVVVTDTQYF
TRBJ2-1 | TRBD2 | TRBV6-5 | many | TGTGCCAGCAGTTACTCTAGGGCGACTAGCGGGAGCAATGAGCAGTTCTTC | CASSYSRATSGSNEQFF
TRBJ1-1 | - | TRBV14 | - | TGTGCCAGCAGACGTACGGGACGGTCCACTGAAGCTCTCTTT | CASRRTGRSTEALF
TRBJ2-3 | TRBD2 | TRBV4-2 | many | TGTGCCAGCAGCCAAGCCTGGCTAGCGGGAGAGGGACGCACAGATACGCAGTATTTT | CASSQAWLAGEGRTDTQYF
TRBJ2-1 | - | TRBV11-2 | many | TGTGCCAGCAGCCCCAACGGGTGGGGGTCTGACAATGAGCAGTTCTTC | CASSPNGWGSDNEQFF
TRBJ2-1 | - | TRBV29-1 | - | TGCAGCGTCCCTAGACCTCTAGCTACTAGCTACAATGAGCAGTTCTTC | CSVPRPLATSYNEQFF
TRBJ1-1 | - | TRBV5-4 | - | TGTGCCAGCAGCTTGGACTCTCCAGCCATCTCAGGGGAACCTGGGGACACTGAAGCTTTCTTT | CASSLDSPAISGEPGDTEAFF
TRBJ1-1 | - | TRBV18 | many | TGTGCCAGCTCACCACCAGGGGGTCTTCGGGGGAACACTGAAGCTTTCTTT | CASSPPGGLRGNTEAFF
TRBJ1-5 | TRBD1 | TRBV15 | many | TGTGCCACCAGCAGAGATCACTCCCTCAGGGGGACAGACAACCTTCAGCCCCAGCATTTT | CATSRDHSLRGTDNLQPQHF
TRBJ2-3 | - | TRBV9 | - | TGTGCCAGCAGCGTAGAAAGAGATACGCAGTATTTT | CASSVERDTQYF
TRBJ2-3 | TRBD2 | TRBV5-1 | few | TGCGCCAGCAGCTTGGGTCTAGCGGGAAGGTTCACAGATACGCAGTATTTT | CASSLGLAGRFTDTQYF
TRBJ2-1 | - | TRBV6-1 | many | TGTGCCAGCACTTCAGGAGGGCTCAATGAGCAGTTCTTC | CASTSGGLNEQFF
TRBJ2-6 | - | TRBV2 | many | TGTGCCAGCAGTGCGGTTTTCTCTGGGGCCAACGTCCTGACTTTC | CASSAVFSGANVLTF
TRBJ2-3 | TRBD1 | TRBV12-3/TRBV12-4 | many | TGTGCCAGCAGCGACAGGGACAGGGGGGTGGCAGATACGCAGTATTTT | CASSDRDRGVADTQYF
TRBJ1-5 | - | TRBV19 | - | TGTGCCAGTAGTCCCGGACGGCAGCCCCAGCATTTT | CASSPGRQPQHF
TRBJ2-5 | - | TRBV7-2 | many | TGTGCCAGCAGCTTAGGGAAACGGGAGACCCAGTACTTC | CASSLGKRETQYF
TRBJ2-2 | TRBD2 | TRBV6-2/TRBV6-3 | many | TGTGCCAGCAGTTACGTAGCGGGAGTCACCGGGGAGCTGTTTTTT | CASSYVAGVTGELFF
TRBJ1-2 | TRBD1 | TRBV4-1 | many | TGCGCCAGCAGCCAAGATAGGACAGGGGGCTGTTATGGCTACACCTTC | CASSQDRTGGCYGYTF
TRBJ2-1 | TRBD2 | TRBV6-5 | many | TGTGCCAGCAGTTACTCCGGACTAGCGGGAGGGGGTGAGCAGTTCTTC | CASSYSGLAGGGEQFF
TRBJ1-6 | - | TRBV7-2 | many | TGTGCCAGCAGCTTAGCAGGGAGTTATTCACCCCTCCACTTT | CASSLAGSYSPLHF
TRBJ2-5 | TRBD1 | TRBV29-1 | many | TGCAGCGTACCGACAGGGTTCGGAGAGACCCAGTACTTC | CSVPTGFGETQYF
TRBJ1-4 | TRBD1 | TRBV7-9 | few | TGTGCCAGCAGCTTTTGGACAGGGGGACGCCAGGGGAATGAAAAACTGTTTTTT | CASSFWTGGRQGNEKLFF
TRBJ2-7 | TRBD2 | TRBV29-1 | - | TGCAGCGTTGTCAGTTTTCTAGCGGGAGTAGACGAGCAGTACTTC | CSVVSFLAGVDEQYF
TRBJ1-1 | TRBD1 | TRBV7-9 | once | TGTGCCAGCAGCCCATACCTCTACAGGGGTCGAGATATGAACACTGAAGCTTTCTTT | CASSPYLYRGRDMNTEAFF
TRBJ2-2 | - | TRBV20-1 | few | TGCAGTGTCCTGGGTACAGGGAAAAAAACCGGGGAGCTGTTTTTT | CSVLGTGKKTGELFF
TRBJ2-5 | - | TRBV20-1 | many | TGCAGTGCGGTACGCCTTCTGTCCATTGATGAGACCCAGTACTTC | CSAVRLLSIDETQYF
TRBJ2-5 | - | TRBV5-1 | few | TGCGCCAGCAGCTTGGGGTTTTTACGCAACCAAGAGACCCAGTACTTC | CASSLGFLRNQETQYF
TRBJ1-2 | - | TRBV20-1 | - | TGCAGTGCTAGGGGGAGTGGCTACACCTTC | CSARGSGYTF
TRBJ1-5 | TRBD1 | TRBV19 | - | TGTGCCAGTAGTATGGGGACAGGGGGCAGAAGCAATCAGCCCCAGCATTTT | CASSMGTGGRSNQPQHF
TRBJ2-3 | TRBD2 | TRBV7-2 | many | TGTGCCAGCAGCTTAGTTTCGAGACTAGCGGGGGCCACAGATACGCAGTATTTT | CASSLVSRLAGATDTQYF
TRBJ2-5 | TRBD2 | TRBV7-2 | many | TGTGCCAGCAGCCCTAGCGGGATGGACGAGACCCAGTACTTC | CASSPSGMDETQYF
TRBJ2-3 | TRBD2 | TRBV12-3/TRBV12-4 | many | TGTGCCAGCAGTTTATCTAGCGGGGTCACAGATACGCAGTATTTT | CASSLSSGVTDTQYF
TRBJ2-5 | TRBD2 | TRBV28 | - | TGTGCCAGCAGGAAGAGCGGGAGGGCCGGGGAAGAGACCCAGTACTTC | CASRKSGRAGEETQYF
TRBJ1-1 | - | TRBV30 | many | TGTGCCTGGAACCAGTATGGGGGGTCAAGAGCTTTCTTT | CAWNQYGGSRAFF
TRBJ2-7 | TRBD1 | TRBV12-3/TRBV12-4 | many | TGTGCCAGCAGTCCCCACAGGGGGCCCAGGTACGAGCAGTACTTC | CASSPHRGPRYEQYF
TRBJ2-7 | - | TRBV6-2/TRBV6-3 | many | TGTGCCAGCAGTTACGGCGGGTGGTGGGACGAGCAGTACTTC | CASSYGGWWDEQYF
TRBJ1-3 | - | TRBV4-1 | - | TGCGCCAGCAGCCCCGGACGGATCCCCCCTGGAAACACCATATATTTT | CASSPGRIPPGNTIYF
TRBJ1-1 | - | TRBV5-8 | many | TGTGCCAGCAGCTCGCAGGGTAGGACCACTGAAGCTTTCTTT | CASSSQGRTTEAFF
TRBJ1-2 | - | TRBV2 | many | TGTGCCAGCAGCAACAGGGAATTCTATGGCTACACCTTC | CASSNREFYGYTF
TRBJ2-1 | - | TRBV11-3 | many | TGTGCCAGCAGACGCACTACAGGGTTCCCCTACAATGAGCAGTTCTTC | CASRRTTGFPYNEQFF
TRBJ2-7 | - | TRBV29-1 | many | TGCAGCCCCTCCCGGAGGGCCCGGTCCTACGAGCAGTACTTC | CSPSRRARSYEQYF
TRBJ2-7 | - | TRBV20-1 | many | TGCAGTGCTAGACCCAGAACCTACGAGCAGTACTTC | CSARPRTYEQYF
TRBJ2-7 | - | TRBV7-3 | many | TGTGCCAGCAGCTCCTCAAAGGGCGGCGAGCAGTACTTC | CASSSSKGGEQYF
TRBJ2-2 | - | TRBV7-9 | many | TGTGCCAGCAGCCCGCGGGACAGTAACACCGGGGAGCTGTTTTTT | CASSPRDSNTGELFF
TRBJ1-1 | - | TRBV6-1 | many | TGTGCCAGCATCTTACCTGGAGGGTTCACTGAAGCTTTCTTT | CASILPGGFTEAFF
TRBJ2-3 | - | TRBV20-1 | - | TGCAGTGCTAGTCTTAGAGGACAGTTCATCACAGATACGCAGTATTTT | CSASLRGQFITDTQYF
TRBJ2-3 | TRBD2 | TRBV29-1 | many | TGCAGCGTTGAAGATAGAGCTAGCGGAATGAGGGCAGATACGCAGTATTTT | CSVEDRASGMRADTQYF
TRBJ2-1 | - | TRBV4-2 | many | TGTGCCAGCAGCCAAGATTTAGGTGGGGCTAGCTCCTACAATGAGCAGTTCTTC | CASSQDLGGASSYNEQFF
TRBJ1-3 | - | TRBV6-5 | - | TGTGCCAGCAGTTACTCCAGCGCGGGGCCTGGAAACACCATATATTTT | CASSYSSAGPGNTIYF
TRBJ1-2 | TRBD1 | TRBV10-3 | - | TGTGCCATCAGCAAGGACAGGGCCCATGGCTACACCTTC | CAISKDRAHGYTF